This TCR beta chain was captured in a study of blood T cell repertoires in COVID-19. Repertoires were generated with immunoSEQ multiplex PCR, while TCRdb's copy carries only in-frame clones and drops some. The data show a few hundred thousand clones, with over 75% seen just once and 9.5% to 12% held by the top ten. This receptor was obtained from a woman aged 70-85 years with acute or convalescent COVID-19. Sequenced sample: peripheral blood.

The CDR3 is CASSPAQVGEEGAFF. Written as DNA, the CDR3 is TGTGCCAGCAGTCCAGCGCAGGTAGGGGAGGAGGGAGCTTTCTTT. The chain links TRBV6-5 to TRBJ1-1; a possible D gene is TRBD1 (5 bases). Germline V gene lookup returns CDR1 MNHEY and CDR2 SVGAGI. The CDR3 is 15 amino acids. Trimming pared 5 bases from V and 10 bases from J, leaving 23 bases between.